These T cell receptor beta chains were read from a single sample in a study of blood T cell repertoires in COVID-19. Repertoires were generated with immunoSEQ multiplex PCR, while TCRdb's copy carries only in-frame clones and drops some. The table records 35,000 to 45,000 clones, around 85% of them present only once. Sequencing was performed on peripheral blood. Receptors were obtained from a man aged 35 to 55 with active COVID-19. CDR3s leave out the opening cysteine and the closing phenylalanine or tryptophan. D genes are given only for firm matches.

D | J | V | CDR3
TRBD1 | TRBJ1-1 | TRBV3-1/TRBV3-2 | ASSWTGVRTEAF
TRBD1 | TRBJ2-2 | TRBV5-4 | ASRPAPGQGTGELF
TRBD1 | TRBJ1-1 | TRBV5-1 | ASSLGTTGVDTEAF
. | TRBJ2-5 | TRBV20-1 | SARDRETQY
TRBD1 | TRBJ2-7 | TRBV28 | ATHQGGQEMYEQY
TRBD1 | TRBJ1-2 | TRBV4-2 | ASSLTTGGSGYT
TRBD2 | TRBJ2-3 | TRBV4-1 | ASSRTSGADTQY
. | TRBJ1-5 | TRBV19 | ASSIVSQPQH
TRBD1 | TRBJ1-6 | TRBV9 | ASSDGTETYNSPLH
TRBD1 | TRBJ1-2 | TRBV27 | ASSLLGGRGYGYT
TRBD1 | TRBJ1-1 | TRBV24-1 | ATSGRTGGERNTEAF
TRBD2 | TRBJ2-2 | TRBV5-1 | ASSFGLAATGELF
. | TRBJ2-2 | TRBV5-1 | ASKALGGGTGELF
TRBD2 | TRBJ2-7 | TRBV6-6 | ASRGAGGFYEQY
TRBD2 | TRBJ2-3 | TRBV5-1 | ASSPLGGSTDTQY
. | TRBJ2-3 | TRBV11-2 | ASSLNRADTQY
. | TRBJ1-1 | TRBV6-2/TRBV6-3 | ASSREYTEAF
. | TRBJ2-5 | TRBV9 | ASSVDGSGQETQY
TRBD2 | TRBJ2-1 | TRBV5-1 | ASQLAGDNEQF
. | TRBJ1-6 | TRBV9 | ASSETGLAYNSPLH
TRBD2 | TRBJ2-3 | TRBV5-4 | ASSLSGRARTDTQY
TRBD1 | TRBJ1-5 | TRBV6-5 | ASSSTGGGNQPQH
. | TRBJ1-1 | TRBV5-6 | ASSLGSGAEAF
. | TRBJ1-2 | TRBV3-1/TRBV3-2 | ASSQEQMGYT
. | TRBJ1-1 | TRBV2 | ASTPAGFNTEAF
. | TRBJ2-7 | TRBV7-9 | ASSFFSQGLYEQY
. | TRBJ2-2 | TRBV7-2 | ASSLVAGANTGELF
. | TRBJ1-5 | TRBV7-2 | ASSGRGGGNQPQH
TRBD2 | TRBJ2-1 | TRBV9 | ASSEPAGLPARGDEQF
. | TRBJ2-3 | TRBV9 | ASSPLEADTQY
TRBD1 | TRBJ1-3 | TRBV5-1 | ASSFDRGPGNTIY
TRBD2 | TRBJ2-7 | TRBV30 | AWSRGGSASYEQY
. | TRBJ1-6 | TRBV27 | ASSRRDLLSPLH
TRBD2 | TRBJ2-7 | TRBV11-2 | ASSFAGRGHEQY
TRBD1 | TRBJ1-4 | TRBV18 | ASSSRQGGEKLF
TRBD1 | TRBJ1-2 | TRBV28 | ASSLDRGRRGNYGYT
. | TRBJ1-3 | TRBV4-1 | ASSQARQFPSSSGNTIY
TRBD1 | TRBJ1-2 | TRBV30 | AWSTGQLASGYT
. | TRBJ2-2 | TRBV28 | ASSPTEPDTGELF
TRBD2 | TRBJ2-5 | TRBV30 | AWKTGGRTETQY
. | TRBJ1-4 | TRBV7-9 | ASSLGGIEVELF
TRBD2 | TRBJ2-7 | TRBV5-1 | ASSGLLAGQSYEQY
. | TRBJ1-1 | TRBV29-1 | SVELGRGTEAF
. | TRBJ2-7 | TRBV5-1 | ASSLSPGFGEQY
TRBD1 | TRBJ1-2 | TRBV5-6 | ASSKRDRVIWLYGYT